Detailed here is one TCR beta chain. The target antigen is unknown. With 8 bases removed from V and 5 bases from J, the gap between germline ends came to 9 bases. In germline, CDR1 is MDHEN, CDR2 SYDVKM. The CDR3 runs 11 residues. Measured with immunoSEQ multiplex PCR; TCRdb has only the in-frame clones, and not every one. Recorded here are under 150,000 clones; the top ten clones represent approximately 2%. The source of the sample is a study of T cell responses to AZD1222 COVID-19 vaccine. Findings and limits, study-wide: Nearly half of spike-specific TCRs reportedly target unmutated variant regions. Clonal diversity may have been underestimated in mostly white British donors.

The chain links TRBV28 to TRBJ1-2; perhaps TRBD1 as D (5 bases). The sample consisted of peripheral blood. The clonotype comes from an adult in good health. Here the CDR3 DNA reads TGTGCCAGCGGGGCAGGGTATGGCTACACCTTC. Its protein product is CASGAGYGYTF.